The clone carrying this T cell receptor beta chain was seen a handful of times. The antigen is unknown. Trimming removed 4 bases from V and 6 bases from J; junction bases left unmatched: 15. The germline V gene encodes CDR1 MNHEY and CDR2 SVGAGI. This CDR3 has 18 residues. The sample comes from a study of CD8+CD57+ T cells in acquired aplastic anemia. It was genomic DNA that served as the template for profiling TCR beta VDJ and CDR3. Via MiXCR, TCRdb re-called the reads, giving one row per CDR3 protein. Among fewer than 200,000 distinct CDR3 sequences, 55% to 80% were seen once, and the ten largest hold less than 55%. Study observations and caveats: Between patients and controls, CD8+ Simpson's diversity did not vary significantly.

The sample was sorted CD4+, CD8+, or CD8+CD57+ T cells (not recorded which) from PBMCs. The TCR sequence derives from a human donor in good health. The rearrangement links TRBV6-5 to TRBJ2-3, with 11 bases that match TRBD2. The DNA for the CDR3 is TGTGCCAGCAGTTTAAGCCTAGCGGGAGGCCTACTGGCGGATACGCAGTATTTT. Its protein is CASSLSLAGGLLADTQYF.